The source of this T cell receptor beta chain is a study of CD4 and CD8 cells across lung adenocarcinoma regions. Localized lung adenocarcinoma, a non-small cell lung cancer, affected the donors. CDR1 MNHEY and CDR2 SMNVEV come from the germline V gene (reference sequence). The CDR3 covers 11 residues. TCRdb redid the calling of the PCR reads with MiXCR, one entry per CDR3 protein. The sample yields several thousand distinct CDR3 sequences, 50% seen once. The rearrangement uses TRBV27 and TRBJ2-3; unclear D gene. Matching the DNA end better, TRBJ2-5 makes the J call doubtful. This sequence was found in a female donor with lung adenocarcinoma. The CD4 and CD8 labels of this study may be unreliable. Sequenced: CD8+ T cells from the margin of a lung tumor. The CDR3 DNA reads TGTGCCAGCGGTCACCCAGATACCCAGTACTTC. It encodes CASGHPDTQYF.